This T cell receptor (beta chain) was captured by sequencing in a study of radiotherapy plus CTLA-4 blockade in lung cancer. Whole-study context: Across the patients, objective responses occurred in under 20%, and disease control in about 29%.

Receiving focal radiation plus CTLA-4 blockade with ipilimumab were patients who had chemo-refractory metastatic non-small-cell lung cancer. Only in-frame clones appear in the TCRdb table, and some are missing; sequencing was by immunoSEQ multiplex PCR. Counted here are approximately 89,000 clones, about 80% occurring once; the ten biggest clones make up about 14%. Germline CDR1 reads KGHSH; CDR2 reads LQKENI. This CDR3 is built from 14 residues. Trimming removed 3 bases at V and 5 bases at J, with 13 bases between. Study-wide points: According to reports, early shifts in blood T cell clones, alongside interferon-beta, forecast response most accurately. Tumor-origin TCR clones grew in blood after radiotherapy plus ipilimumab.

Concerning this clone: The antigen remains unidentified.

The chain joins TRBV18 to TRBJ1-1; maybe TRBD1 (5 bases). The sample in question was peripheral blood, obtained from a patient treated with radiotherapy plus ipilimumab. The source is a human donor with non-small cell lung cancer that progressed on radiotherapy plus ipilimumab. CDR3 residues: CASSPLAGDTEAFF. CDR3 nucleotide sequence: TGTGCCAGCTCACCTCTGGCGGGGGATACTGAAGCTTTCTTT.